Below, one TCR beta chain is given with its context. Sequencing used immunoSEQ multiplex PCR; TCRdb keeps in-frame clones, though not all of them. Of more than 85,000 clones listed, just under 90% are singletons. Trimming removed 7 bases from V and 4 bases from J, with 17 bases in between. Germline-derived CDR1 and CDR2 are ENHRY and SYGVKD. The CDR3 covers 15 residues. These data belong to a study of siplizumab effects on memory and regulatory T cells. The sequence came from a human donor in good health. V and J are TRBV10-3 and TRBJ2-1; a weak D match, TRBD2 (5 bases). The sample consisted of CD4+ T cells sorted from blood. For the CDR3, the DNA is TGTGCCATCACCTCCCTAGGCGGAGGTTACAATGAGCAGTTCTTC. It specifies CAITSLGGGYNEQFF.